This is a list of T cell receptor beta chains from one sample in a study of blood T cell repertoires in COVID-19. Assay used: immunoSEQ multiplex PCR; TCRdb lists only in-frame clones, some missing. The sample consists of fewer than 300,000 clones, approximately 78% of them appearing once. The sequencing input was PBMCs or T cells enriched from blood (not recorded which). The receptor source for this set is a man aged 40-49 years who had been exposed to COVID-19. CDR3s include the opening cysteine and the closing phenylalanine or tryptophan. A D gene is named only where the DNA matches it firmly. Clone size is not always given. Where it is, it says once, few, many or a class for expanded clones.

V	size	D	length	J	DNA	CDR3
TRBV4-1	NA	NA	14	TRBJ1-2	TGCGCCAGCAGCCAACCCGCCGCAGGGCAAGGCTACACCTTC	CASSQPAAGQGYTF
TRBV7-3	NA	TRBD1	16	TRBJ1-1	TGTGCCAGCAGTCTCACAGGGGGTCGGGGGAACACTGAAGCTTTCTTT	CASSLTGGRGNTEAFF
TRBV5-6	NA	TRBD1	13	TRBJ2-5	TGTGCCAGCAGCCCGCGACAGGGATGGTCCCAGTACTTC	CASSPRQGWSQYF
TRBV5-6	once	NA	16	TRBJ2-1	TGTGCCAGCAGCACGGAGGTAGGTCTAGCCTACAATGAGCAGTTCTTC	CASSTEVGLAYNEQFF
TRBV7-9	NA	NA	15	TRBJ1-1	TGTGCCAGCAGGCAGAACGGGGGGATGAACACTGAAGCTTTCTTT	CASRQNGGMNTEAFF
TRBV18	NA	TRBD1	13	TRBJ2-5	TGTGCCAGCTCATCCGGGACAGGGACGCCCCAGTACTTC	CASSSGTGTPQYF
TRBV6-5	NA	TRBD1	14	TRBJ2-7	TGTGCCAGCAGTTGGCGACAGGGGGCGTGGGAGCAGTACTTC	CASSWRQGAWEQYF
TRBV11-2	once	TRBD1	15	TRBJ2-2	TGTGCCAGCAAGACCAACACAGGGGCCACCGGGGAGCTGTTTTTT	CASKTNTGATGELFF
TRBV4-1	NA	TRBD1	15	TRBJ1-2	TGCGCCAGCAGCCAAGACAGGGGGCAGGGCTATGGCTACACCTTC	CASSQDRGQGYGYTF
TRBV27	NA	TRBD2	13	TRBJ2-1	TGTGCCAGCAGGGCGGGAGCTGACAATGAGCAGTTCTTC	CASRAGADNEQFF
TRBV7-7	NA	TRBD2	14	TRBJ2-5	TGTGCTAGCGGTCGTAGCGGGAGGTACGAGACCCAGTACTTC	CASGRSGRYETQYF
TRBV30	NA	TRBD1	14	TRBJ1-1	TGTGCCTGGAGTAGGGGGCACCTGAACACTGAAGCTTTCTTT	CAWSRGHLNTEAFF
TRBV5-1	once	NA	15	TRBJ1-1	TGCGCCAGCAGCTTGGATGGGGGGAGGAACACTGAAGCTTTCTTT	CASSLDGGRNTEAFF
TRBV11-2	NA	NA	13	TRBJ2-5	TGTGCCAGCAGCCGGGACACCCAAGAGACCCAGTACTTC	CASSRDTQETQYF
TRBV6-5	NA	TRBD1	13	TRBJ1-4	TGTGCCAGCAGGGGACAGCTGGATGAAAAACTGTTTTTT	CASRGQLDEKLFF
TRBV10-1	NA	TRBD2	13	TRBJ2-3	TGCGCCAGCCAAGCGGGAGATTCGGATACGCAGTATTTT	CASQAGDSDTQYF
TRBV30	once	NA	14	TRBJ1-5	TGTGCCTGGAGTGTACTTGGGCTGTCTCAGCCCCAGCATTTT	CAWSVLGLSQPQHF
TRBV7-8	few	NA	13	TRBJ1-1	TGTGCCAGCAGCTTACAACTGGACACTGAAGCTTTCTTT	CASSLQLDTEAFF
TRBV12-3/TRBV12-4	few	NA	12	TRBJ1-2	TGTGCCACCCGGACTTTGACCTATGGCTACACCTTC	CATRTLTYGYTF
TRBV5-4	NA	NA	15	TRBJ2-7	TGTGCCAGCAGCTTGGCTTTGATGGGGGGCTACGAGCAGTACTTC	CASSLALMGGYEQYF
TRBV10-3	NA	TRBD2	14	TRBJ2-1	TGTGCCATCAGTGCCGGGACTAAAGACAATGAGCAGTTCTTC	CAISAGTKDNEQFF
TRBV11-2	NA	NA	15	TRBJ2-7	TGTGCCAGCAGCTTAGATGGGTCAGGAGCGGCTGAGCAGTACTTC	CASSLDGSGAAEQYF
TRBV4-2	NA	NA	17	TRBJ1-4	TGTGCCAGCAGCCAAACAATAGACAGCCGAACTAATGAAAAACTGTTTTTT	CASSQTIDSRTNEKLFF
TRBV2	few	NA	11	TRBJ2-1	TGTGCCAGCACCATGAGGGAGACGCAGTTCTTC	CASTMRETQFF